The T cell receptor beta chain under discussion was sequenced for a study of regulatory T cells in long-lasting Graves disease. Sample time point: newly diagnosed GD, antithyroid drugs for less than 3 months. Generation of the TCR library employed RNA extracted from PBMCs. General study points: Few sampled subjects may have lowered accuracy. Study of thyroid tissue was not done, with only peripheral blood studied.

Investigators prepared the TCR beta libraries by applying iRepertoire HTBI primers and Arm-PCR of CDR3 regions. TCRdb reprocessed the multiplex PCR reads via MiXCR and lists one record per CDR3 protein. There are 620,000 or so distinct CDR3 sequences in the sample; roughly 15% occur only once, and around 18% lies in the top ten. Many counts were recorded for this clonotype. The antigen remains undetermined. These data were also reused for a study on T cells in Graves' hyperthyroidism and ophthalmopathy. That source adds: Also found in blood were most expanded thyroid clonotypes above 0.001. From stable hyperthyroidism, ophthalmopathy was set apart by a 13 V-J model.

This specimen was peripheral blood mononuclear cells (PBMCs), taken at new diagnosis, from a patient treated with antithyroid drugs. This TCR derives from a young woman with Graves disease.

In DNA form, the CDR3 reads TGTGCCAGCAGACCACTAGCGGGAAATCCTCGCAATGAGCAGTTCTTC. This sequence encodes CASRPLAGNPRNEQFF. This sequence joins TRBV2 and TRBJ2-1, with 10 bases lining up with TRBD2. Trimming took 6 bases from V and 6 from J; bases not matched to a gene: 11. The CDR3 spans 16 residues. The V gene's germline CDR1 is SNHLY and CDR2 FYNNEI.